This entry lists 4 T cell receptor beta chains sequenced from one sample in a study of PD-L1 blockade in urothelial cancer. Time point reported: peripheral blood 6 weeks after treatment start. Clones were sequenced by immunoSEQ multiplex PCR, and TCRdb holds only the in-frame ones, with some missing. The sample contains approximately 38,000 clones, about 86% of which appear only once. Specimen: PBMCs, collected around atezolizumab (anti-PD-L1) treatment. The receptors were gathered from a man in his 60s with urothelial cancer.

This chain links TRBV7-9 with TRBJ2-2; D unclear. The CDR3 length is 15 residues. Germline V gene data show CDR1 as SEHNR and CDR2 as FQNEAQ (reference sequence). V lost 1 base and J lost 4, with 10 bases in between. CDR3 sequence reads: CASSLVQQSTGELFF. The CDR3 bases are TGTGCCAGCAGCTTAGTGCAACAGTCCACCGGGGAGCTGTTTTTT. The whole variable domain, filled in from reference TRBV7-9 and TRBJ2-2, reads DTGVSQNPRHKITKRGQNVTFRCDPISEHNRLYWYRQTLGQGPEFLTYFQNEAQLEKSRLLSDRFSAERPKGSFSTLEIQRTEQGDSAMYLCASSLVQQSTGELFFGEGSRLTVL.

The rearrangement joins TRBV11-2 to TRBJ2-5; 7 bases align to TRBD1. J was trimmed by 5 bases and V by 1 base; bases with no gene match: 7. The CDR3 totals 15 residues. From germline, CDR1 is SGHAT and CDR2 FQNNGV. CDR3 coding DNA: TGTGCCAGCAGCTTAGCGCAGGGGGTAGGGGAGACCCAGTACTTC. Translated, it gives CASSLAQGVGETQYF.

In DNA form, the CDR3 reads TGTGCCAGCAGCCCGGGACAGGAGTGGGCTGAGGGCTACACCTTC. This encodes CASSPGQEWAEGYTF. The V call is TRBV5-8, the J call TRBJ1-2, with 8 bases that match TRBD1. There are 15 residues in the CDR3. Germline CDR1 is SGHTS and CDR2 is YDEGEE. Losses at the gene ends were 4 bases for V and 8 bases for J; bases not matched to a gene: 13.

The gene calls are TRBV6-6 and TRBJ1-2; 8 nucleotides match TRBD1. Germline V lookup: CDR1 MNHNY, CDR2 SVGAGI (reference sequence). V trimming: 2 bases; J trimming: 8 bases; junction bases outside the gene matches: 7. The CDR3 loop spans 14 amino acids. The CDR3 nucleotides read TGTGCCAGCAGTTACACAGGGGGAGCAAGCGGCTACACCTTC. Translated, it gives CASSYTGGASGYTF.